These 3 T cell receptor beta chains share one sample of origin, sequenced in a study of blood T cell repertoires in COVID-19. Some clones are missing from TCRdb's copy, which holds only in-frame ones; the method was immunoSEQ multiplex PCR. The sample has about 160,000 clones; approximately 90% are singletons. Sample: peripheral blood. All receptors derive from a man between 18 and 29 years old with acute or convalescent COVID-19.

The chain has TRBV6-6 and TRBJ1-1, with D maybe TRBD1 (5 bases). The V gene lost 6 bases and the J gene lost 0 bases, with 11 bases spanning the gap. CDR3 size: 14 residues. Germline CDR1 reads MNHNY; CDR2 reads SVGAGI (reference sequence). DNA for the CDR3: TGTGCCAGCAGCTCGCAGGGTGTGAACACTGAAGCTTTCTTT. It codes for CASSSQGVNTEAFF.

This chain links TRBV5-4 with TRBJ2-3; 8 bases map to TRBD2. From germline, CDR1 is SGHNT and CDR2 YYREEE (reference sequence). The CDR3 is 18 residues long. The V and J ends lost 1 base and 0 bases, in that order; junction bases with no gene match: 10. CDR3 sequence reads: CASSLKGITSGSTDTQYF. CDR3 DNA sequence: TGTGCCAGCAGCTTGAAGGGCATAACTAGCGGCAGCACAGATACGCAGTATTTT.

This sequence joins TRBV6-6 and TRBJ2-7; 7 nucleotides agree with TRBD2. The CDR3 consists of 16 residues. V was pared by 6 bases and J by 5 bases, with 16 bases of the junction left unmatched. Germline V gives CDR1 MNHNY, CDR2 SVGAGI (reference sequence). The CDR3 region is CASRPFTGGVGNEQYF. Written as DNA, the CDR3 is TGTGCCAGCAGACCCTTTACGGGGGGAGTTGGCAACGAGCAGTACTTC.